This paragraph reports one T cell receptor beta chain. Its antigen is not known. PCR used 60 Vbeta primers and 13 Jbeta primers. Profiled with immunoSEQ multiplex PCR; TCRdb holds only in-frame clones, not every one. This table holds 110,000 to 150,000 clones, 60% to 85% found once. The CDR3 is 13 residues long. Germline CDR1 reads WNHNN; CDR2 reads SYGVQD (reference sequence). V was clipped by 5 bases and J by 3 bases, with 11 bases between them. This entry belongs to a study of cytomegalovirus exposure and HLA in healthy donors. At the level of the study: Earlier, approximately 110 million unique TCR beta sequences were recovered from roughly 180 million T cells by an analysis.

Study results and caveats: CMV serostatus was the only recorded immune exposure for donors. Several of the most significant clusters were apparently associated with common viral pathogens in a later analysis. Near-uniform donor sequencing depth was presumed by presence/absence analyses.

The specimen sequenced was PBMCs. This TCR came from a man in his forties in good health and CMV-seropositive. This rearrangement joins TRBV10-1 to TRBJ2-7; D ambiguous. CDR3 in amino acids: CASSPQWSYEQYF. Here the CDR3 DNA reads TGCGCCAGCAGTCCCCAGTGGAGCTACGAGCAGTACTTC.